The 8 T cell receptor beta chains in this list originate from one sample, sequenced in a study of T cell clonotyping in hematopoietic cell transplantation (dated by TCRdb to 2020 to 2023). Libraries were made using the immunoSEQ multiplex PCR assay. In TCRdb, the immuneACCESS table is reduced to in-frame sequences with V and J assigned. These tables do not hold every clone; where another copy was compared, an unresolved V gene accounts for under half, and the others remain unexplained. The sample data list under 15,000 clones, and around 90% of these were observed just once. 1.2% of the sample is taken by the ten largest. The sequenced sample consisted of peripheral blood mononuclear cells. The receptors come from a man under 40 in good health. Some clones in this sample may be carry-over from other donors' samples.

The chain recombines TRBV29-1 with TRBJ1-1; a possible D gene is TRBD1 (6 bases). CDR1 and CDR2 from the germline V gene are SQVTM and ANQGSEA. Trimming stripped 0 bases from V and 2 bases from J, with 7 bases between. The CDR3 totals 13 residues. CDR3 residues: CSVEDRGNTEAFF. Here the CDR3 DNA reads TGCAGCGTTGAAGACAGGGGTAACACTGAAGCTTTCTTT.

In nucleotides, the CDR3 is TGTGCCAGCAGTTACTCGTGGGAGCGAGAGACCCAGTACTTC. It translates to CASSYSWERETQYF. V is TRBV6-5 and J is TRBJ2-5; possibly TRBD2 for D (5 bases). V was pared by 0 bases and J by 4 bases, with 9 bases between. The CDR3 is made up of 14 amino acids. The germline V gene encodes CDR1 MNHEY and CDR2 SVGAGI.

The chain is built from TRBV25-1 and TRBJ2-2; 7 positions match TRBD1. CDR3 length equals 16 residues. With V trimmed by 3 bases and J by 1 base, 5 bases remained unmatched. CDR1 is MGHDK, CDR2 SYGVNS, per germline. The CDR3 is CASSDPRQGNTGELFF. In nucleotides, the CDR3 is TGTGCCAGCAGTGATCCCCGACAGGGGAACACCGGGGAGCTGTTTTTT. Drawing the rest from reference TRBV25-1 and TRBJ2-2, the complete variable domain is EADIYQTPRYLVIGTGKKITLECSQTMGHDKMYWYQQDPGMELHLIHYSYGVNSTEKGDLSSESTVSRIRTEHFPLTLESARPSHTSQYLCASSDPRQGNTGELFFGEGSRLTVL.

The rearrangement links TRBV14 to TRBJ2-1, with D tentatively TRBD1 (6 bases). Per germline, CDR1 SGHDN and CDR2 FVKESK. The germline V and J ends were trimmed by 3 bases and 8 bases, with 11 bases remaining between them. There are 13 residues in the CDR3. The CDR3 sequence is CASSHMDSHEQFF. Here the CDR3 DNA reads TGTGCCAGCAGCCACATGGACAGCCATGAGCAGTTCTTC.

Only one count was recorded for this clone. The gene calls are TRBV7-2 and TRBJ1-1, with 10 positions matching TRBD1. Germline CDR1 is SGHTA and CDR2 is FQGNSA. The J segment lost 10 bases and the V segment lost 5 bases, leaving 10 bases of the junction unmatched. This CDR3 has 14 amino acids. Written as DNA, the CDR3 is TGTGCCAGCAGCCCGGACAGGGGGAGAGTCGGAGCTTTCTTT. This sequence encodes CASSPDRGRVGAFF. The whole variable domain, remainder taken from reference TRBV7-2 and TRBJ1-1, is GAGVSQSPSNKVTEKGKDVELRCDPISGHTALYWYRQSLGQGLEFLIYFQGNSAPDKSGLPSDRFSAERTGGSVSTLTIQRTQQEDSAVYLCASSPDRGRVGAFFGQGTRLTVV.

The rearrangement links TRBV10-3 to TRBJ1-4; TRBD1 might be the D (5 bases). Germline V CDR1 and CDR2: ENHRY, SYGVKD. The CDR3 extends over 16 amino acids. V lost 8 bases, J lost 0 bases, and 16 bases lay in between. The CDR3 protein is CAIAQGVFATNEKLFF. CDR3 nucleotides: TGTGCCATCGCCCAGGGAGTGTTTGCAACTAATGAAAAACTGTTTTTT.

The chain employs TRBV30 and TRBJ2-7; no clear D. This CDR3 has 14 amino acids. Trimming removed 3 bases at V and 0 bases at J, with 12 bases between. The germline V gene encodes CDR1 GTSNPN and CDR2 SVGIG (reference sequence). CDR3 nucleotides: TGTGCCTGGAGCGACGGACGGTCCTCCTACGAGCAGTACTTC. Translated, it gives CAWSDGRSSYEQYF.

V usage is TRBV5-1 and J usage is TRBJ1-1, with D perhaps matching TRBD1 (5 bases). CDR3 length: 14 amino acids. Germline V gene data show CDR1 as SGHRS and CDR2 as YFSETQ. The ends were cut back, 0 bases at V and 6 bases at J, with 12 bases in the middle. The CDR3 loop reads CASSLAAGIPEAFF. Written as DNA, the CDR3 is TGCGCCAGCAGCTTGGCGGCAGGGATTCCTGAAGCTTTCTTT.